This TCR beta chain was documented in a study of blood T cell repertoires in COVID-19. About the research overall: Acute and convalescent COVID-19 specimens originated in the United States, Italy and Spain. Sources were T cells, B-cell-depleted T cells, or PBMCs; the material itself was cDNA or gDNA.

Repertoires were generated with immunoSEQ multiplex PCR, while TCRdb's copy carries only in-frame clones and drops some. The data contain 95,000 to 100,000 clones, over 80% of them singletons. V gave up 7 bases and J gave up 7 bases, with 14 bases separating them. The germline V gene has CDR1 GTSNPN and CDR2 SVGIG (reference sequence). CDR3 length equals 13 residues. The receptor was isolated from a man aged 50 or older with active COVID-19. The specimen was peripheral blood. The chain links TRBV30 to TRBJ1-6; tentatively, D is TRBD1 (6 bases). CDR3 nucleotides: TGTGCCTCCGCACAGGGTTCCAATTCACCCCTCCACTTT. It codes for CASAQGSNSPLHF.